The 29 T cell receptor beta chains reported below all come from one sample, sequenced in a study. TCRdb independently ran MiXCR on the RT-PCR reads; one entry per CDR3 protein. The sample consists of about 680,000 distinct CDR3 sequences, approximately 15% of them appearing once. The source material was memory CD4+ T cells from blood. The source is a female donor in good health, serving as a healthy control.

This clonotype was detected ten times or more. The chain couples TRBV10-3 to TRBJ1-5; no reliable D call. The CDR3 length is 13 residues. Germline values: CDR1 ENHRY, CDR2 SYGVKD. V was shortened by 4 bases and J by 5 bases, with 9 bases between the two germline ends. The CDR3 region has the DNA TGTGCCATCAGTGGGACGGACGATCAGCCCCAGCATTTT. Its protein is CAISGTDDQPQHF.

This clonotype has a handful of counts. The chain carries TRBV6-2 or TRBV6-3 and TRBJ2-7; D is unclear. V was shortened by 6 bases and J by 6 bases, with 9 bases between the two germline ends. The CDR3 is 11 residues long. Germline values: CDR1 MNHEY, CDR2 SVGEGT. The CDR3 bases are TGTGCCAGCAGCCCCGAGACCGAGCAGTACTTC. It codes for CASSPETEQYF.

This clonotype has ten or more counts. CDR3: CASSLGTSRETQYF. The CDR3 nucleotides read TGTGCCAGCAGCTTAGGGACTAGCCGGGAGACCCAGTACTTC. The chain is built from TRBV7-2 and TRBJ2-5; TRBD2 matches 8 bases. Per germline, CDR1 SGHTA and CDR2 FQGNSA. Losses at the gene ends were 1 base for V and 5 bases for J; bases not matched to a gene: 3. The CDR3 loop spans 14 amino acids.

This clonotype was seen more than once but under ten times. V is TRBV10-3 and J is TRBJ1-2; the match to TRBD1 covers 7 bases. The J segment lost 3 bases and the V segment lost 5 bases, leaving 3 bases of the junction unmatched. The CDR3 spans 13 residues. Germline CDR1 reads ENHRY; CDR2 reads SYGVKD. The CDR3 loop is CAISRGQYYGYTF. The DNA of the CDR3 is TGTGCCATCAGTAGGGGACAGTACTATGGCTACACCTTC.

This clonotype was counted between two and nine times. The V call is TRBV5-5, the J call TRBJ2-7; TRBD1 aligns across 7 bases. Losses at the gene ends were 5 bases for V and 6 bases for J; bases not matched to a gene: 11. Looked up from germline, CDR1 is SGHKS and CDR2 is YYEKEE (reference sequence). The CDR3 is 14 amino acids. This CDR3 is CASSRQGQWPEQYF. CDR3 coding DNA: TGTGCCAGCAGTCGCCAGGGACAGTGGCCCGAGCAGTACTTC.

This clonotype was seen ten or more times. The J gene is TRBJ1-1, the V gene TRBV10-3; D uncertain. The CDR3 has 13 amino acids. The V and J ends lost 6 bases and 2 bases respectively, with 10 bases between them. CDR1 and CDR2 from the germline V gene are ENHRY and SYGVKD. DNA for the CDR3: TGTGCCATCAGAACCGACCTAAACACTGAAGCTTTCTTT. Translated, it gives CAIRTDLNTEAFF.

This clonotype occurred a few times. This sequence joins TRBV20-1 and TRBJ2-1; D unclear. Trimming took off 5 bases at V and 6 bases at J, with 14 bases between the two ends. In germline, CDR1 is DFQATT, CDR2 SNEGSKA (reference sequence). CDR3 size: 13 residues. This CDR3 reads CSAPKGGFNEQFF. The DNA for the CDR3 is TGCAGTGCTCCAAAGGGTGGTTTCAATGAGCAGTTCTTC.

V and J are TRBV6-5 and TRBJ1-2, with a tentative D call TRBD1 (5 bases). Germline loops: CDR1 MNHEY, CDR2 SVGAGI. V gave up 7 bases and J gave up 0 bases, with 12 bases separating them. The CDR3 is 14 residues long. The CDR3 sequence: CASIRDPSNYGYTF. The CDR3 nucleotides are TGTGCCAGCATCCGGGACCCTTCTAACTATGGCTACACCTTC.

This clonotype has only a few counts. J is TRBJ1-1 and V is TRBV7-8, with D possibly matching TRBD1 (5 bases). This CDR3 is 13 amino acids long. CDR1 and CDR2 (germline): SGHVS, FQNEAQ. The ends were cut back, 6 bases at V and 10 bases at J, with 18 bases in the middle. The CDR3 loop is CASSLRQTLGAFF. As DNA, the CDR3 is TGTGCCAGCAGTCTTAGACAGACCCTGGGAGCTTTCTTT.

This clonotype was picked up a small number of times. The chain recombines TRBV20-1 with TRBJ1-5; a weak D match, TRBD1 (6 bases). This CDR3 is built from 14 residues. CDR1 is DFQATT and CDR2 is SNEGSKA in the germline V gene (reference sequence). V lost 7 bases and J 3 bases, leaving 16 bases between the germline ends. DNA for the CDR3: TGCAGTGTTCCCGGGACAAACCTCAATCAGCCCCAGCATTTT. Translated: CSVPGTNLNQPQHF.

This clonotype was counted many times. The gene calls are TRBV20-1 and TRBJ2-2; the match to TRBD1 covers 11 bases. This CDR3 has 15 residues. Germline V lookup: CDR1 DFQATT, CDR2 SNEGSKA (reference sequence). The V segment lost 2 bases and the J segment 6 bases; nucleotides outside the gene matches: 5. The CDR3 DNA is TGCAGTGCTAGACCCCCGGGACAGGGGGCCGGGGAGCTGTTTTTT. Translating gives CSARPPGQGAGELFF.

This sequence joins TRBV7-2 and TRBJ2-7; no clear D gene. The V end lost 4 bases, the J end lost 2 bases, and 9 bases lay between the germline ends. The length of the CDR3 is 13 residues. The germline gives CDR1 SGHTA, CDR2 FQGNSA. CDR3 bases: TGTGCCAGCAGCTCCCGGACCACCTACGAGCAGTACTTC. This encodes CASSSRTTYEQYF.

This clonotype was seen only once. The V and J genes are TRBV5-1 and TRBJ2-5; TRBD1 matches at 8 bases. Looked up from germline, CDR1 is SGHRS and CDR2 is YFSETQ. V shed 0 bases and J 1 base; nucleotides not matched to a gene: 8. The CDR3 loop spans 17 amino acids. Written as DNA, the CDR3 is TGCGCCAGCAGCTTGGGGGTCAGGGGGCAGCTCCAAGAGACCCAGTACTTC. It yields the protein CASSLGVRGQLQETQYF.

This clonotype was counted ten times or more. The chain carries TRBV5-1 and TRBJ2-1; D call uncertain. The CDR3 runs 12 residues. V was pared by 8 bases and J by 3 bases, with 9 bases between. Germline CDR1 and CDR2: SGHRS and YFSETQ. As DNA, the CDR3 is TGCGCCAGTTGGTCCTACTACAATGAGCAGTTCTTC. It codes for CASWSYYNEQFF.

This clonotype has a count of ten or more. This rearrangement joins TRBV7-2 to TRBJ2-1; 7 nucleotides agree with TRBD2. The germline CDR1 and CDR2 sequences are SGHTA and FQGNSA. The CDR3 has 14 residues. V lost 5 bases and J lost 6; bases outside the gene matches: 7. The CDR3 spells CASSGRLAVNEQFF. The DNA for the CDR3 is TGTGCCAGCAGCGGACGACTAGCTGTCAATGAGCAGTTCTTC.

The sample holds many counts of this clonotype. The chain has TRBV5-1 and TRBJ2-7; no clear D. The ends were cut back, 0 bases at V and 3 bases at J, with 7 bases in the middle. The CDR3 runs to 13 residues. The germline CDR1 and CDR2 sequences are SGHRS and YFSETQ. The CDR3 DNA follows: TGCGCCAGCAGCTTGGATGATCGCTACGAGCAGTACTTC. Encoded protein: CASSLDDRYEQYF.

The chain recombines TRBV5-1 with TRBJ1-3; perhaps TRBD1 as D (5 bases). The CDR3 has 15 amino acids. Deletions cut 0 bases from V and 4 bases from J, with 11 bases between. Germline V gene lookup returns CDR1 SGHRS and CDR2 YFSETQ. DNA of the CDR3: TGCGCCAGCAGCTTGGACGGGGCGAAGGGAAACACCATATATTTT. This translates into CASSLDGAKGNTIYF.

The chain recombines TRBV9 with TRBJ1-5; the D is unclear. V gave up 0 bases and J gave up 5 bases, with 12 bases separating them. The CDR3 covers 15 residues. Per the germline V gene, CDR1 is SGDLS and CDR2 is YYNGEE. In DNA, the CDR3 is TGTGCCAGCAGCGTAGATCACCAGTCTTATCAGCCCCAGCATTTT. Its protein product is CASSVDHQSYQPQHF.

The chain uses TRBV11-3 and TRBJ2-1, with no clear D. Germline V CDR1 and CDR2: SGHNT, YENEEA. This CDR3 comprises 12 residues. V was shortened by 4 bases and J by 7 bases, with 8 bases between the two germline ends. The CDR3, as DNA: TGTGCCAGCAGCTCCGGAAGAAATGAGCAGTTCTTC. Its protein product is CASSSGRNEQFF.

The chain combines TRBV11-1 with TRBJ1-1, with D possibly TRBD1 on 5 matching bases. Trimming pared 3 bases from V and 7 bases from J, leaving 15 bases between. CDR1 and CDR2 from the germline V gene are SGHAT and FQDESV (reference sequence). The CDR3 length is 14 residues. CDR3 sequence (DNA): TGTGCCAGCAGCTTGCGACCCGACAGCGTTGAAGCTTTCTTT. This sequence encodes CASSLRPDSVEAFF.

This clonotype was found a few times. The gene calls are TRBV12-3 or TRBV12-4 and TRBJ1-4; TRBD1 agrees at 10 bases. Trimming cost V 3 bases and J 3 bases; bases outside gene matches: 4. The CDR3 loop spans 16 amino acids. The DNA of the CDR3 is TGTGCCAGCAGTTTGGACAGGGGGGACTCTAATGAAAAACTGTTTTTT. Protein: CASSLDRGDSNEKLFF.

The rearrangement uses TRBV5-1 and TRBJ2-2; 8 bases are a match to TRBD1. V lost 4 bases, J lost 7 bases, and 9 bases stayed unmatched. This CDR3 region has 15 residues. Per germline, CDR1 SGHRS and CDR2 YFSETQ. The CDR3 sequence is CASSEGTGLVGELFF. The CDR3 coding sequence is TGCGCCAGCAGCGAAGGGACAGGTTTGGTCGGGGAGCTGTTTTTT.

This chain joins TRBV18 and TRBJ2-3, with D perhaps TRBD2 (7 bases). Deletions cut 5 bases from V and 6 bases from J, with 21 bases between. Germline values: CDR1 KGHSH, CDR2 LQKENI. The CDR3 runs 16 residues. The CDR3 sequence is CASSEQSGGGADTQYF. Written as DNA, the CDR3 is TGTGCCAGCTCAGAACAAAGCGGCGGGGGCGCGGATACGCAGTATTTT. The full variable domain, with the rest looked up from reference TRBV18 and TRBJ2-3, is NAGVMQNPRHLVRRRGQEARLRCSPMKGHSHVYWYRQLPEEGLKFMVYLQKENIIDESGMPKERFSAEFPKEGPSILRIQQVVRGDSAAYFCASSEQSGGGADTQYFGPGTRLTVL.

This clonotype was seen at least ten times. The chain recombines TRBV20-1 with TRBJ2-2, with D possibly matching TRBD1 (6 bases). The germline V gene has CDR1 DFQATT and CDR2 SNEGSKA (reference sequence). V lost 8 bases to trimming and J lost 4 bases, with 11 bases between them. This CDR3 has 12 residues. CDR3 protein: CSTSGATGELFF. The CDR3 bases are TGCAGTACCTCAGGGGCCACCGGGGAGCTGTTTTTT.

In its sample, this clonotype was seen a few times. The CDR3 sequence: CASSHLDRAGGNTIYF. CDR3 coding DNA: TGTGCCAGCAGCCACCTCGACAGGGCGGGAGGAAACACCATATATTTT. This chain links TRBV4-2 with TRBJ1-3, with 7 bases that match TRBD1. From germline, CDR1 is LGHNA and CDR2 YNFKEQ. This CDR3 has 16 residues. Losses at the gene ends were 3 bases for V and 4 bases for J; bases not matched to a gene: 9.

This clonotype has a handful of counts. The CDR3: CSASRPSAGDDGYTF. CDR3 sequence (DNA): TGCAGTGCTTCGCGGCCGTCGGCGGGGGATGATGGCTACACCTTC. The V call is TRBV20-1, the J call TRBJ1-2, with D perhaps TRBD1 (5 bases). V dropped 5 bases and J dropped 6 bases, with 22 bases sitting between them. Germline V gene sequence: CDR1 DFQATT, CDR2 SNEGSKA (reference sequence). The CDR3 is 15 residues long.

The chain employs TRBV2 and TRBJ2-6, with D perhaps TRBD2 (5 bases). V lost 7 bases and J 0 bases, leaving 10 bases between the germline ends. Germline V gives CDR1 SNHLY, CDR2 FYNNEI. This CDR3 contains 15 residues. The CDR3 reads CASILEVSGANVLTF. The CDR3 coding sequence is TGTGCCAGCATCCTGGAGGTCTCTGGGGCCAACGTCCTGACTTTC.

The V and J genes are TRBV5-1 and TRBJ2-3; D call uncertain. Germline values: CDR1 SGHRS, CDR2 YFSETQ. This CDR3 spans 15 amino acids. The ends were cut back, 1 base at V and 1 base at J, with 10 bases in the middle. CDR3 amino acids: CASSLSQTRTDTQYF. The CDR3 DNA reads TGCGCCAGCAGCTTGAGTCAGACGCGCACAGATACGCAGTATTTT.

The chain employs TRBV4-1 and TRBJ2-3; 9 bases are shared with TRBD2. CDR1 and CDR2 from the germline V gene are MGHRA and YSYEKL. The CDR3 has 15 residues. V trimming: 8 bases; J trimming: 3 bases; junction bases outside the gene matches: 9. The CDR3 is CASRTSEWLTDTQYF. As DNA, the CDR3 is TGCGCCAGCCGGACTAGCGAATGGCTGACAGATACGCAGTATTTT.